What follows are 27 T cell receptor beta chains derived from one specimen sequenced in a study of blood T cell repertoires in COVID-19. TCRdb keeps only in-frame clones here, not all; method: immunoSEQ multiplex PCR. This sample has under 300,000 clones, with around 83% found just once. The specimen was peripheral blood. These receptors all stem from a woman between 40 and 55 years old who had recovered from COVID-19.

The rearrangement uses TRBV19 and TRBJ1-2; TRBD1 aligns across 10 bases. V lost 6 bases and J lost 3; bases outside the gene matches: 7. Germline loops: CDR1 LNHDA, CDR2 SQIVND (reference sequence). The length of the CDR3 is 15 residues. As DNA, the CDR3 is TGTGCCAGTAGGGGACAGGGGCTCGTGGACTATGGCTACACCTTC. Encoded protein: CASRGQGLVDYGYTF.

This chain connects TRBV18 to TRBJ2-5; D is perhaps TRBD1 (6 bases). CDR3 length: 15 amino acids. Trimming took off 0 bases at V and 2 bases at J, with 10 bases between the two ends. Germline V gene lookup returns CDR1 KGHSH and CDR2 LQKENI. The CDR3 here is CASSPPSRGQETQYF. DNA for the CDR3: TGTGCCAGCTCACCACCGAGCAGGGGACAAGAGACCCAGTACTTC.

This clone was seen a single time. The chain recombines TRBV5-1 with TRBJ2-1; tentatively, D is TRBD1 (5 bases). Germline CDR1 and CDR2: SGHRS and YFSETQ. Trimming cost V 0 bases and J 14 bases, with 12 bases left between them. CDR3 size: 12 residues. The CDR3 reads CASSLAGQGKFF. CDR3 bases: TGCGCCAGCAGCTTGGCTGGCCAGGGAAAGTTCTTC.

The chain employs TRBV28 and TRBJ2-3, with D tentatively TRBD2 (6 bases). Per germline, CDR1 MDHEN and CDR2 SYDVKM. The CDR3 runs to 15 residues. V was pared by 8 bases and J by 5 bases, with 20 bases between. The DNA of the CDR3 is TGTGCCAGCTCTCAGGACTACGACCGCCGAGATACGCAGTATTTT. Translating gives CASSQDYDRRDTQYF.

The J gene is TRBJ2-3, the V gene TRBV9; 9 bases map to TRBD2. The germline CDR1 and CDR2 sequences are SGDLS and YYNGEE. V dropped 3 bases and J dropped 4; count of bases not matched to a gene: 6. CDR3 size: 15 residues. The CDR3 sequence: CASSDLAGESDTQYF. The CDR3 DNA follows: TGTGCCAGCAGCGATTTAGCGGGGGAATCAGATACGCAGTATTTT.

J is TRBJ2-2 and V is TRBV27; 11 bases align to TRBD2. The germline gives CDR1 MNHEY, CDR2 SMNVEV (reference sequence). V lost 8 bases to trimming and J lost 1 base; unmatched junction nucleotides: 9. The CDR3 length is 17 residues. As DNA, the CDR3 is TGTGCCAGCCGACTAGCGGGGCCCAACCAGAACACCGGGGAGCTGTTTTTT. Translating it yields CASRLAGPNQNTGELFF.

This chain joins TRBV6-5 and TRBJ2-1; maybe TRBD2 (5 bases). This CDR3 contains 11 residues. The germline CDR1 and CDR2 sequences are MNHEY and SVGAGI. V lost 6 bases to trimming and J lost 14 bases, with 14 bases between them. CDR3 sequence reads: CASSRGGVKFF. As DNA, the CDR3 is TGTGCCAGCAGCCGGGGTGGGGTGAAGTTCTTC.

V is TRBV4-3 and J is TRBJ2-7, with 8 bases matching TRBD2. The germline CDR1 and CDR2 sequences are LGHNA and YSLEER. This CDR3 spans 15 amino acids. The J segment lost 2 bases and the V segment lost 5 bases, leaving 8 bases of the junction unmatched. CDR3 sequence reads: CASSSSSGPTYEQYF. CDR3 coding DNA: TGCGCCAGCAGCTCCTCTAGCGGGCCTACCTACGAGCAGTACTTC.

This clone was recorded a few times. This chain connects TRBV5-6 to TRBJ2-3; unclear D gene. The germline gives CDR1 SGHDT, CDR2 YYEEEE. CDR3 size: 13 residues. V lost 1 base to trimming and J lost 3 bases, with 6 bases between them. CDR3 amino acids: CASSLLQTDTQYF. CDR3 nucleotides: TGTGCCAGCAGCTTGCTCCAGACAGATACGCAGTATTTT.

The chain combines TRBV9 with TRBJ2-1; 9 positions agree with TRBD2. V gave up 4 bases and J gave up 4 bases; unmatched junction bases: 6. The germline V gene encodes CDR1 SGDLS and CDR2 YYNGEE. The CDR3 totals 15 residues. In DNA, the CDR3 is TGTGCCAGCAGCTATAGCGGGGGATTTTACAATGAGCAGTTCTTC. Residues: CASSYSGGFYNEQFF.

CDR3 DNA sequence: TGTGCCAGCAGCCAGACTCGAGGTACGCAGTATTTT. The encoded protein is CASSQTRGTQYF. V usage is TRBV3-1 (or the pseudogene TRBV3-2) and J usage is TRBJ2-3; D is unresolved. Germline V gene data show CDR1 as LGHDT and CDR2 as YNNKEL (reference sequence). V was cut by 3 bases and J by 8 bases, with 9 bases left in between. This CDR3 has 12 residues.

The V and J genes are TRBV9 and TRBJ1-5; D not certain. Trimming pared 0 bases from V and 4 bases from J, leaving 5 bases between. CDR1 is SGDLS, CDR2 YYNGEE, per germline. The CDR3 has 13 residues. For the CDR3, the DNA is TGTGCCAGCAGCGTAGGCGCTAATCAGCCCCAGCATTTT. Amino acids: CASSVGANQPQHF.

The rearrangement joins TRBV18 to TRBJ1-5; tentatively, D is TRBD1 (5 bases). V was pared by 0 bases and J by 0 bases, with 12 bases between. Germline V gene sequence: CDR1 KGHSH, CDR2 LQKENI. CDR3 size: 17 residues. CDR3: CASSPPSGPYSNQPQHF. The CDR3 nucleotides are TGTGCCAGCTCACCACCTTCAGGGCCGTATAGCAATCAGCCCCAGCATTTT.

The CDR3, as DNA: TGTGCCAGCAGCTGGGGGGGCCAGGAGACCCAGTACTTC. Translating gives CASSWGGQETQYF. V usage is TRBV11-1 and J usage is TRBJ2-5; TRBD2 might be the D (7 bases). CDR1 and CDR2 from the germline V gene are SGHAT and FQDESV (reference sequence). V was clipped by 4 bases and J by 5 bases, with 11 bases between them. The CDR3 extends over 13 amino acids.

V usage is TRBV19 and J usage is TRBJ1-3, with 7 positions matching TRBD1. This CDR3 has 14 amino acids. The J segment lost 0 bases and the V segment lost 6 bases, leaving 2 bases of the junction unmatched. Germline CDR1 LNHDA, CDR2 SQIVND (reference sequence). The CDR3 region has the DNA TGTGCCAGTAGGGGACAGAACTCTGGAAACACCATATATTTT. It encodes CASRGQNSGNTIYF.

This clone has only one observation. The chain joins TRBV6-2 or TRBV6-3 to TRBJ2-5; TRBD2 aligns across 10 bases. The CDR3 extends over 15 amino acids. CDR1 MNHEY and CDR2 SVGEGT come from the germline V gene. V dropped 2 bases and J dropped 2; count of bases not matched to a gene: 2. CDR3 nucleotides: TGTGCCAGCAGTTACGGGACTAGCGAACAAGAGACCCAGTACTTC. As protein: CASSYGTSEQETQYF.

The chain couples TRBV12-3 or TRBV12-4 to TRBJ1-6; D is unresolved. CDR3 length: 13 amino acids. V was pared by 3 bases and J by 6 bases, with 6 bases between. The CDR3 DNA is TGTGCCAGCAGTTTGGCGGTTAATTCACCCCTCCACTTT. Translation: CASSLAVNSPLHF.

The rearrangement joins TRBV5-4 to TRBJ2-5, with D maybe TRBD2 (6 bases). The CDR3 is 15 residues long. From germline, CDR1 is SGHNT and CDR2 YYREEE (reference sequence). V shed 1 base and J shed 0 bases, with 10 bases lying between them. The CDR3 nucleotides are TGTGCCAGCAGCTTGCCGTTAGCGGACCAAGAGACCCAGTACTTC. The encoded protein is CASSLPLADQETQYF.

This chain uses TRBV3-1 (or the pseudogene TRBV3-2) with TRBJ2-7, with D maybe TRBD2 (5 bases). The V gene's germline CDR1 is LGHDT and CDR2 YNNKEL (reference sequence). Deletions cut 6 bases from V and 2 bases from J, with 14 bases between. This CDR3 spans 14 amino acids. The CDR3 DNA follows: TGTGCCAGCAGGCCAAGTGGGAGTACCTACGAGCAGTACTTC. Translating gives CASRPSGSTYEQYF.

The chain combines TRBV3-1 (or the pseudogene TRBV3-2) with TRBJ1-2; the D gene is possibly TRBD1 (5 bases). CDR1 LGHDT and CDR2 YNNKEL come from the germline V gene (reference sequence). V lost 1 base, J lost 4 bases, and 10 bases lay in between. CDR3 length equals 14 residues. The CDR3 region has the DNA TGTGCCAGCAGCCAAGGGTCAGGGTCCTATGGCTACACCTTC. It translates to CASSQGSGSYGYTF.

This clone appeared a few times. The chain combines TRBV3-1 (or the pseudogene TRBV3-2) with TRBJ2-5; maybe TRBD2 (5 bases). The CDR3 extends over 15 amino acids. Trimming shortened V by 0 bases and J by 1 base, and 9 bases separated the two germline ends. Germline V gene sequence: CDR1 LGHDT, CDR2 YNNKEL (reference sequence). The CDR3 sequence is CASSQERGAQETQYF. The CDR3 region has the DNA TGTGCCAGCAGCCAAGAACGGGGAGCCCAAGAGACCCAGTACTTC.

The chain employs TRBV19 and TRBJ1-6; perhaps TRBD1 as D (6 bases). The V end lost 6 bases, the J end lost 2 bases, and 11 bases lay between the germline ends. This CDR3 region has 15 residues. The germline V gene has CDR1 LNHDA and CDR2 SQIVND (reference sequence). As DNA, the CDR3 is TGTGCCAGTAGACTAGGACAGACCTATAATTCACCCCTCCACTTT. Amino acids: CASRLGQTYNSPLHF.

This clone appeared a few times. The chain joins TRBV19 to TRBJ2-6, with a possible D match to TRBD1 (8 bases). There are 18 residues in the CDR3. Germline lookup yields CDR1 LNHDA and CDR2 SQIVND (reference sequence). Trimming took 3 bases from V and 0 from J, leaving 15 bases between them. CDR3 coding DNA: TGTGCCAGTAGTATCCGACAGGGGACTAACTCTGGGGCCAACGTCCTGACTTTC. Amino acid sequence: CASSIRQGTNSGANVLTF.

The genes are TRBV28 and TRBJ2-7; D may be TRBD2 (5 bases). The CDR3 is 14 amino acids. V was trimmed by 3 bases and J by 2 bases, leaving 11 bases between them. Germline CDR1 reads MDHEN; CDR2 reads SYDVKM. CDR3 sequence: CASSLAAGTYEQYF. CDR3 sequence (DNA): TGTGCCAGCAGTTTGGCAGCCGGGACCTACGAGCAGTACTTC.

The table lists this clone with a count of one. The chain joins TRBV2 to TRBJ2-3; 9 bases agree with TRBD2. The CDR3 is 15 amino acids. The junction had 8 bases not matched to a gene; V was cut back by 5 bases and J by 5 bases. CDR1 and CDR2 (germline): SNHLY, FYNNEI. The chain's CDR3 is CASSMVAGVGDTQYF. The CDR3 DNA is TGTGCCAGCAGTATGGTAGCGGGGGTTGGAGATACGCAGTATTTT.

The chain has TRBV7-8 and TRBJ2-7, with a weak D call TRBD2 (6 bases). V was cut by 5 bases and J by 0 bases, with 17 bases left in between. The germline V gene encodes CDR1 SGHVS and CDR2 FQNEAQ. The CDR3 covers 16 residues. The DNA of the CDR3 is TGTGCCAGCAGCGTCATAACTATCGGGGGCTCCTACGAGCAGTACTTC. As protein: CASSVITIGGSYEQYF.

The chain carries TRBV7-9 and TRBJ1-2, with TRBD1 matching over 10 bases. V lost 5 bases, J lost 8 bases, and 8 bases stayed unmatched. CDR1 is SEHNR and CDR2 is FQNEAQ in the germline V gene (reference sequence). CDR3 size: 14 residues. The CDR3, as DNA: TGTGCCAGCAGCCCCGGGACAGGGGCCCCGGGCTACACCTTC. Translated, it gives CASSPGTGAPGYTF.